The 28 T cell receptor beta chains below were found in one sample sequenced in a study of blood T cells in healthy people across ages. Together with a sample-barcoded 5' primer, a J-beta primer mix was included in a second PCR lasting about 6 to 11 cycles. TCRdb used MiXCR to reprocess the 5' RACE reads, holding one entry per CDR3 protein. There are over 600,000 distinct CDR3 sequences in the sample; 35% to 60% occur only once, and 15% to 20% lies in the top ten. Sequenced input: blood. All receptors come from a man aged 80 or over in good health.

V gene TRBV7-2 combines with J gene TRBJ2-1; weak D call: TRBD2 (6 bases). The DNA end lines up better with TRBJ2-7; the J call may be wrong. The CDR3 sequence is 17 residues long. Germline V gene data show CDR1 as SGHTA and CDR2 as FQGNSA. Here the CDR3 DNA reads TGTGCCAGCAGCTTATTTGTAGGGAGGAGGGTCTACAATGAGCAGTACTTC. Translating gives CASSLFVGRRVYNEQYF.

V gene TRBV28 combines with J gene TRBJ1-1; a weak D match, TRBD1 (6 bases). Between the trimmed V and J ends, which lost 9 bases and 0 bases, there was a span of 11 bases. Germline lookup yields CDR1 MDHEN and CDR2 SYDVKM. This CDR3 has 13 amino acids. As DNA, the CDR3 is TGTGCCAGTACAGGGTACATGAACACTGAAGCTTTCTTT. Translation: CASTGYMNTEAFF.

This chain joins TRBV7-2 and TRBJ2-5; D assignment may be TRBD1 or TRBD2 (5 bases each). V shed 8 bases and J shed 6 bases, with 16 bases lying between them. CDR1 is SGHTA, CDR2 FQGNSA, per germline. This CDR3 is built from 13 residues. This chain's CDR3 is CASRRGAGKTQYF. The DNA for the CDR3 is TGTGCCAGCCGGCGAGGGGCTGGAAAGACCCAGTACTTC.

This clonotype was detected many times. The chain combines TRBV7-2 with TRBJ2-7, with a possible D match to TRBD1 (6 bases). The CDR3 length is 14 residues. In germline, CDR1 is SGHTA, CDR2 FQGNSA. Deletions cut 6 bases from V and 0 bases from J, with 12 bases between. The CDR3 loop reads CASSLDRFSYEQYF. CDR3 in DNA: TGTGCCAGCAGTCTTGACAGGTTCTCCTACGAGCAGTACTTC. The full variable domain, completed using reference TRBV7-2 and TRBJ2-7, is GAGVSQSPSNKVTEKGKDVELRCDPISGHTALYWYRQSLGQGLEFLIYFQGNSAPDKSGLPSDRFSAERTGGSVSTLTIQRTQQEDSAVYLCASSLDRFSYEQYFGPGTRLTVT.

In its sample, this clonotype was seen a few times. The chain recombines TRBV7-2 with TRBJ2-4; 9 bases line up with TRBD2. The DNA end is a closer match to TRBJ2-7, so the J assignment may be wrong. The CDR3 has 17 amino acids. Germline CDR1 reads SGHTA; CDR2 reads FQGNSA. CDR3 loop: CASSFRGGLAANYEQYF. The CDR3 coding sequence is TGTGCCAGCAGCTTTCGGGGGGGACTAGCAGCCAACTACGAGCAGTACTTC.

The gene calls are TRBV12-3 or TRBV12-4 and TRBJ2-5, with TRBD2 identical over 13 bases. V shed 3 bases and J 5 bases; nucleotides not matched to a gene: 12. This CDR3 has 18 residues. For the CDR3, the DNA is TGTGCCAGCAGTTTTGGCACTAGCGGGAGGGTATCCCGTGAGACCCAGTACTTC. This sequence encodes CASSFGTSGRVSRETQYF.

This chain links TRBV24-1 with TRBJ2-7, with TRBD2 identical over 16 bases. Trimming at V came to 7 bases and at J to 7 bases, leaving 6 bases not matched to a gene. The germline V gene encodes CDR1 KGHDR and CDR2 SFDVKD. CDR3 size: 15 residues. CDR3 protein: CATSGTSGRVDEQYF. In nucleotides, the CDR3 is TGTGCCACCAGCGGGACTAGCGGGAGGGTCGATGAGCAGTACTTC.

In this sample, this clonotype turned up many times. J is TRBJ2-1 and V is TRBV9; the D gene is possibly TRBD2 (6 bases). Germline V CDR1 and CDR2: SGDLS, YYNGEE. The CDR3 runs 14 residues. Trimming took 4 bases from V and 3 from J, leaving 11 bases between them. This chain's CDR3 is CASSPGDFYNEQFF. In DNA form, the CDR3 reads TGTGCCAGCAGCCCCGGGGACTTCTACAATGAGCAGTTCTTC.

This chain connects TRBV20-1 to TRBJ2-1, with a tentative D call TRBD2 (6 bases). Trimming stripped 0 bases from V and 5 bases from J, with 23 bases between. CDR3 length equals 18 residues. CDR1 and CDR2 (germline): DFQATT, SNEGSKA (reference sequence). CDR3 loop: CSARDPSLSSGSNNEQFF. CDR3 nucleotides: TGCAGTGCTAGAGATCCCTCGTTAAGTAGCGGTAGTAACAATGAGCAGTTCTTC.

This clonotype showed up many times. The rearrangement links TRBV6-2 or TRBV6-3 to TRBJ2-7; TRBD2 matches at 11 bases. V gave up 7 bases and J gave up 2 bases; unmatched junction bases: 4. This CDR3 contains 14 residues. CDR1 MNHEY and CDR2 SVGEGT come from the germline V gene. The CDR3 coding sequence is TGTGCCAGCAACCGACTAGCGGGGACCTACGAGCAGTACTTC. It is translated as CASNRLAGTYEQYF.

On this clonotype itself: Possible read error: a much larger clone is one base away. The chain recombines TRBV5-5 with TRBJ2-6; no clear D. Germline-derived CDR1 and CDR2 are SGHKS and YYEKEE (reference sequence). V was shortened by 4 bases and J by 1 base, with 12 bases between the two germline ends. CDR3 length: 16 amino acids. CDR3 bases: TGTGCCAGCAGCCAGGTCTTTGGTTCTGGGGCCAACGTCCTGACTTTC. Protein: CASSQVFGSGANVLTF. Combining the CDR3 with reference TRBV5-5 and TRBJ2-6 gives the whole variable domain DAGVTQSPTHLIKTRGQQVTLRCSPISGHKSVSWYQQVLGQGPQFIFQYYEKEERGRGNFPDRFSARQFPNYSSELNVNALLLGDSALYLCASSQVFGSGANVLTFGAGSRLTVL.

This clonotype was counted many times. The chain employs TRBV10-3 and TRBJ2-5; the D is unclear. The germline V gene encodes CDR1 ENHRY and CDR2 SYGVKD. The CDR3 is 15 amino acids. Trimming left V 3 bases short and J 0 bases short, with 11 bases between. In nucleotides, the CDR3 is TGTGCCATCAGTGACGTAGACACCAACCAAGAGACCCAGTACTTC. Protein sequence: CAISDVDTNQETQYF.

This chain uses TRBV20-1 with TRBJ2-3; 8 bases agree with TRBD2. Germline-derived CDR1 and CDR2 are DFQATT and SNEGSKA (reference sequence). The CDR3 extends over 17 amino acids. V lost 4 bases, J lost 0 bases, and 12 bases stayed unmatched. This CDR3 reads CSANGPGLAGSTDTQYF. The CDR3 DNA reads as TGCAGTGCTAATGGGCCCGGATTAGCGGGGAGCACAGATACGCAGTATTTT.

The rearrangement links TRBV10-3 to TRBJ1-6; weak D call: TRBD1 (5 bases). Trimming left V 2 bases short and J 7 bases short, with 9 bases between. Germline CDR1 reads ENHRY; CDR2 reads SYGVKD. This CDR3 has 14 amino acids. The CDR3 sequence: CAISEGGGNSPLHF. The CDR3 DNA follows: TGTGCCATCAGTGAGGGGGGGGGAAATTCACCCCTCCACTTT.

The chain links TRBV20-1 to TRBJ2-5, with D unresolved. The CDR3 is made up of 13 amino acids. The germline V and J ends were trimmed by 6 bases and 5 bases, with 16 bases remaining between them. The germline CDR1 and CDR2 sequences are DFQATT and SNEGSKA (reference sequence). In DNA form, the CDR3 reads TGCAGTGCAGCCGTCATAGCTGGTGAGACCCAGTACTTC. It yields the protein CSAAVIAGETQYF.

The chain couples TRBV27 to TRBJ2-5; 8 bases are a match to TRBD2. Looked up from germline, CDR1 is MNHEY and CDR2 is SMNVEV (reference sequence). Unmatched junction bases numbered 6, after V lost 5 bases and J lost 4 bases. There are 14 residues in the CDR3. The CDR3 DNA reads TGTGCCAGCAGTCGGACTAGCCTGTCAGAGACCCAGTACTTC. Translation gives CASSRTSLSETQYF.

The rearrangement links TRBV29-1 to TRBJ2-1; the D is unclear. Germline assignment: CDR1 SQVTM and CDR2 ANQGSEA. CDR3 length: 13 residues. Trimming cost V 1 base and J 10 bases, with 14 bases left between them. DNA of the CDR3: TGCAGCGTTGAAGTGGGTCGGAAAAACGAGCAGTTCTTC. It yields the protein CSVEVGRKNEQFF.

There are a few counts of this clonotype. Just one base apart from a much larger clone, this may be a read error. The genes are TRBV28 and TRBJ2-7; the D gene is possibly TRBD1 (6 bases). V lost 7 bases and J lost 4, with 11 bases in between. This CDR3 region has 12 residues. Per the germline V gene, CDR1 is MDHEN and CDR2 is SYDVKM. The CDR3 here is CASTGDIYEQYF. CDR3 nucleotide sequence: TGTGCCAGCACCGGGGACATTTACGAGCAGTACTTC.

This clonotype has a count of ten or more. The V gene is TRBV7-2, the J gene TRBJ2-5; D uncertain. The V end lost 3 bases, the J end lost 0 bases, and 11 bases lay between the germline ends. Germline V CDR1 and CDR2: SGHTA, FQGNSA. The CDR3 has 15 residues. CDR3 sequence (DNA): TGTGCCAGCAGCTTTGTCGGAGCCGACCAAGAGACCCAGTACTTC. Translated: CASSFVGADQETQYF.

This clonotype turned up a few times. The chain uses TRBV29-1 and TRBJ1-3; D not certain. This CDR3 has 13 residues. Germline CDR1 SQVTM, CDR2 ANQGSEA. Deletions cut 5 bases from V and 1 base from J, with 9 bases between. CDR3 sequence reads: CSVSLVSGNTIYF. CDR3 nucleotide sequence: TGCAGCGTTTCTTTAGTTTCTGGAAACACCATATATTTT.

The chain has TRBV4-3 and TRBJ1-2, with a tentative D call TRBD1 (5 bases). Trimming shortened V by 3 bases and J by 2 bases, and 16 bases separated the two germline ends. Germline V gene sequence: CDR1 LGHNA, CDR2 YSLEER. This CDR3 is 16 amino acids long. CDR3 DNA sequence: TGCGCCAGCAGCCATCGTTCCCGGGACTGGAACTATGGCTACACCTTC. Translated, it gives CASSHRSRDWNYGYTF.

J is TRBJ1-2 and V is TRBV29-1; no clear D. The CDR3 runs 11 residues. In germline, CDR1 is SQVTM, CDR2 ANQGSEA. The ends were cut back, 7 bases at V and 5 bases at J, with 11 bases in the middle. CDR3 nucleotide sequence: TGCAGCGGTGGTGGAGGGTATGGCTACACCTTC. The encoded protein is CSGGGGYGYTF.

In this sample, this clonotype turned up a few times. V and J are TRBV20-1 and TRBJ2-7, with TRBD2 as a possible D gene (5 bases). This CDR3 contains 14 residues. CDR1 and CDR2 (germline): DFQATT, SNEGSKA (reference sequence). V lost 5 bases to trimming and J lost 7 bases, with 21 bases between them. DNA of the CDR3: TGCAGTGCTGGGCGGCCTAGCATTACGGTAGAGCAGTACTTC. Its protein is CSAGRPSITVEQYF.

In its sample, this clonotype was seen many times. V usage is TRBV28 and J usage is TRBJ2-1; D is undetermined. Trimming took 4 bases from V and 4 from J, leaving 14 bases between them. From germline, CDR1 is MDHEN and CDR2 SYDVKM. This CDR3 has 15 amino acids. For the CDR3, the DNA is TGTGCCAGCAGTTCCTTAGCTAGGGCTTACAATGAGCAGTTCTTC. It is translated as CASSSLARAYNEQFF.

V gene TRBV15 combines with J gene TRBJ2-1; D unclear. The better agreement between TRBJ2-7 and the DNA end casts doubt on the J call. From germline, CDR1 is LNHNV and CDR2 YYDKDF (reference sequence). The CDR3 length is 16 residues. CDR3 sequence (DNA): TGTGCCACCAGCAGGGCCAGCCAGAGCTCCTACAATGAGCAGTACTTC. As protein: CATSRASQSSYNEQYF.

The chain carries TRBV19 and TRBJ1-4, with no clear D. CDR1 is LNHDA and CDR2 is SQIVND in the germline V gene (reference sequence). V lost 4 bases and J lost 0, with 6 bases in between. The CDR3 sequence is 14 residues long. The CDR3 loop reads CASSSGTTNEKLFF. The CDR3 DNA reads TGTGCCAGTAGTAGCGGAACAACTAATGAAAAACTGTTTTTT. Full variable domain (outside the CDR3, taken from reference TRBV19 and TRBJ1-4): DGGITQSPKYLFRKEGQNVTLSCEQNLNHDAMYWYRQDPGQGLRLIYYSQIVNDFQKGDIAEGYSVSREKKESFPLTVTSAQKNPTAFYLCASSSGTTNEKLFFGSGTQLSVL.

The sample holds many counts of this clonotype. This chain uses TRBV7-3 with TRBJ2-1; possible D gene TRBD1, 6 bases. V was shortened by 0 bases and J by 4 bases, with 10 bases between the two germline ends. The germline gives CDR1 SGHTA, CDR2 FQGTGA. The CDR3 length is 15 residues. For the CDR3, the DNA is TGTGCCAGCAGCTTAACTGGCGGACAGTACAATGAGCAGTTCTTC. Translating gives CASSLTGGQYNEQFF. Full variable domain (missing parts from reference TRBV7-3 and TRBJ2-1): GAGVSQTPSNKVTEKGKYVELRCDPISGHTALYWYRQSLGQGPEFLIYFQGTGAADDSGLPNDRFFAVRPEGSVSTLKIQRTERGDSAVYLCASSLTGGQYNEQFFGPGTRLTVL.

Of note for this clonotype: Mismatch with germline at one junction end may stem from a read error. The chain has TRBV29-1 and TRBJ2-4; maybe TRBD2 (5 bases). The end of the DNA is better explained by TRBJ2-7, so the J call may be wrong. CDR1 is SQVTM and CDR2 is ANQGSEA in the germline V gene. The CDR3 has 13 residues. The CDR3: CGVEVFRGYEQYF. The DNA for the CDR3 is TGCGGCGTTGAGGTCTTTCGGGGTTACGAGCAGTACTTC.